This is a list of T cell receptor beta chains from one sample in a study of control samples from healthy donors and cancer patients. Generated by immunoSEQ multiplex PCR, the TCRdb table keeps only in-frame clones and is missing some. The sample records approximately 58,000 clones, 80% to 90% being singletons. The sequenced sample consisted of PBMCs. The receptors were sampled from a woman in her fifties or sixties with lung cancer. The CDR3 runs from the conserved cysteine through the conserved F or W. The order of the fields is J gene, clone size, D gene, V gene, CDR3 protein, CDR3 DNA. A D gene is named only where the DNA matches it firmly. A row's size may be missing; if present it is once, few, many or a size class.

>TRBJ1-1|NA|NA|TRBV19
CASSVSGTALEAFF
TGTGCCAGTAGTGTCTCCGGGACTGCGCTTGAAGCTTTCTTT
>TRBJ2-3|NA|TRBD2|TRBV2
CASSEVAGFSPTQYF
TGTGCCAGCAGTGAAGTAGCGGGGTTCTCTCCTACGCAGTATTTT
>TRBJ2-2|NA|NA|TRBV6-1
CASSESRVAGELFF
TGTGCCAGCAGTGAGAGCAGGGTAGCCGGGGAGCTGTTTTTT
>TRBJ1-2|NA|NA|TRBV5-1
CASSWIVGGRGTF
TGCGCCAGCAGCTGGATAGTGGGAGGCCGGGGGACCTTC
>TRBJ1-2|once|NA|TRBV5-4
CASSLDRGNDGYTF
TGTGCCAGCAGCTTGGACCGGGGGAACGATGGCTACACCTTC
>TRBJ2-6|NA|NA|TRBV4-1
CASSQGSSGANVLTF
TGCGCCAGCAGCCAGGGAAGCTCCGGGGCCAACGTCCTGACTTTC
>TRBJ1-1|NA|NA|TRBV29-1
CSVNDRMNTEAFF
TGCAGCGTAAACGACAGAATGAACACTGAAGCTTTCTTT
>TRBJ2-7|NA|TRBD1|TRBV28
CASSFTPGQPNYEQYF
TGTGCCAGCAGTTTTACGCCGGGACAGCCCAACTACGAGCAGTACTTC
>TRBJ1-4|once|TRBD1|TRBV2
CASSTGTGTEKLFF
TGTGCCAGCAGCACCGGGACAGGGACTGAAAAACTGTTTTTT
>TRBJ2-7|NA|NA|TRBV28
CASSSGSGPEQYF
TGTGCCAGCAGTTCGGGCTCGGGGCCCGAGCAGTACTTC